The rows below give T cell receptor beta chains drawn from one sample of a study of identical twins. In TCRdb, the 5' RACE reads were re-called with MiXCR into one record per CDR3 protein. Here the sample spans under 400,000 distinct CDR3 sequences, roughly 9% being singletons. Sequenced: naive T cells sorted from blood. The receptors derive from a woman in her 50s in good health. Each CDR3 is given without its conserved first and last residue. Where a row states a size, it is once, few, many or the class of an expanded clone; other rows omit it.

TRBJ1-2,many,TRBV29-1,SARDPRRGYT
TRBJ2-7,NA,TRBV3-1,ASSQGQVIYEQY
TRBJ1-1,NA,TRBV7-2,ASSAEMVNTEAF
TRBJ2-1,NA,TRBV10-3,AISERGGSYNEQF
TRBJ1-3,NA,TRBV4-1,ASSQPGRKTGNTIY
TRBJ2-1,NA,TRBV5-1,ASSSGLAGGSYNEQF
TRBJ2-3,NA,TRBV5-5,ASSLDGRGDTQY
TRBJ2-1,NA,TRBV21-1,ASSLTGTDLIEQF
TRBJ2-5,NA,TRBV7-8,ASSLAGGRKTQY
TRBJ2-1,many,TRBV10-3,AISEGTGAGIYNEQF
TRBJ1-2,few,TRBV12-3/TRBV12-4,ASSPRALRYYGYT
TRBJ2-1,NA,TRBV29-1,SAMGLAARHNYNEQF
TRBJ2-7,many,TRBV7-2,ASSLPLGTFYEQY
TRBJ2-7,few,TRBV6-2/TRBV6-3,ASSPFPAGGEQY
TRBJ2-2,few,TRBV27,ASSLEYNTGELF
TRBJ2-1,many,TRBV12-3/TRBV12-4,ASYVAGITGNEQF
TRBJ2-7,NA,TRBV9,ASSVASGSIDEQY
TRBJ2-6,NA,TRBV5-4,ASSLVVSRIGANVLT
TRBJ2-5,few,TRBV20-1,SAISTTQETQY
TRBJ2-4,few,TRBV12-3/TRBV12-4,ASRLRDRGMDIQY
TRBJ2-4,few,TRBV4-1,ASSQDRGFMDIQY
TRBJ2-7,NA,TRBV19,ASAGTGTSYEQY
TRBJ1-1,many,TRBV25-1,ASSGYTEAF
TRBJ1-1,NA,TRBV4-1,ASSQDAPGAMTEAF
TRBJ2-1,many,TRBV4-2,ASSQEGTSGYNEQF
TRBJ2-3,NA,TRBV7-3,ASSLILAGFDTQY
TRBJ2-5,few,TRBV5-1,ASSLDGREMETQY
TRBJ2-5,NA,TRBV18,ASSGIETQY
TRBJ1-1,NA,TRBV5-1,ASSLEDTGDTEAF
TRBJ2-1,many,TRBV29-1,SVERAGAGEQF
TRBJ1-1,many,TRBV4-1,ASSQDRGRTGNTEAF
TRBJ2-1,NA,TRBV4-1,ASSHRRGPDEQF
TRBJ2-1,few,TRBV20-1,SARIAGVNEQF
TRBJ1-2,NA,TRBV3-1,ASSQAATGTPIYGYT
TRBJ1-5,many,TRBV4-1,ASSQEAGGTNQPQH
TRBJ2-7,NA,TRBV5-5,ASSLSGTISYEQY
TRBJ2-1,NA,TRBV20-1,SARDRTRQGHGDEQF
TRBJ2-1,NA,TRBV10-2,ASSELLNEQF
TRBJ1-1,few,TRBV11-3,ASSDQTGGDPKAF
TRBJ2-2,few,TRBV12-3/TRBV12-4,ASSFEYPGTASNTGELF
TRBJ2-3,few,TRBV6-1,ASSELADTQY
TRBJ1-2,few,TRBV2,ASNGGNYGYT
TRBJ1-5,NA,TRBV24-1,ATSDTQTGSNQPQH
TRBJ2-1,NA,TRBV6-1,ASSEIAPGYEQF
TRBJ2-1,few,TRBV12-3/TRBV12-4,ASRGQDSYNEQF
TRBJ2-1,NA,TRBV5-1,ASSLLAGDGYNEQF
TRBJ2-7,NA,TRBV9,ASSVEAGVRYEQY
TRBJ2-1,NA,TRBV29-1,SSVVGVSDNEQF
TRBJ2-1,NA,TRBV14,ASSQISGSFVNEQF
TRBJ2-1,few,TRBV3-1,ASSRVVGQAGGSEQF
TRBJ2-1,many,TRBV4-1,ASSQGGRSHNEQF
TRBJ1-1,few,TRBV5-1,ASSTRTENTEAF
TRBJ2-7,few,TRBV4-1,ASSQVPEGRQY
TRBJ1-1,few,TRBV27,ASRGGTNTEAF